The TCR beta chain under discussion was sequenced for a study of T cell responses to AZD1222 COVID-19 vaccine. Study overall: Pooled together were second doses at about 4 or about 12 weeks. Study-wide points: White British donors predominated, females outnumbered males, and clonal diversity was possibly underestimated. Only 5 or 6 people who got AZD1222 tested seropositive at baseline. Spike-specific TCR breadth rose after two AZD1222 doses, and depth rose as well.

Only in-frame clones appear in the TCRdb table, and some are missing; sequencing was by immunoSEQ multiplex PCR. The sample records roughly 78,000 clones, about 82% being singletons. A remark on this clone: The antigen remains unidentified.

Germline CDR1 and CDR2: LGHDT and YNNKEL (reference sequence). The CDR3 contains 16 residues. V was clipped by 4 bases and J by 0 bases, with 16 bases between them. The sample in question was peripheral blood, obtained on day 0 of AZD1222 vaccination. This sequence joins TRBV3-1 (or the pseudogene TRBV3-2) and TRBJ2-7; D remains unclear. The sequence was collected from an adult in good health. CDR3 protein: CASSPILTYSSYEQYF. DNA for the CDR3: TGTGCCAGCAGCCCCATTCTAACTTACAGCTCCTACGAGCAGTACTTC.